A single sample gave rise to the 23 T cell receptor beta chains below, sequenced in a study of blood T cell repertoires in COVID-19. Only in-frame clones appear in the TCRdb table, and some are missing; sequencing was by immunoSEQ multiplex PCR. The table records fewer than 200,000 clones, roughly four fifths of them present only once. The sample taken for sequencing was peripheral blood. These receptors were obtained from a woman over 75 with acute or convalescent COVID-19.

CDR3 sequence reads: CASSPARWGGSTEAFF. The DNA of the CDR3 is TGCGCCAGCAGCCCCGCTCGATGGGGGGGGAGCACTGAAGCTTTCTTT. The chain joins TRBV5-1 to TRBJ1-1; D possibly corresponds to TRBD1 (5 bases). CDR3 length: 16 residues. Looked up from germline, CDR1 is SGHRS and CDR2 is YFSETQ. Deletions cut 4 bases from V and 4 bases from J, with 20 bases between.

This clone was detected a few times. This chain connects TRBV5-1 to TRBJ2-1, with 12 positions matching TRBD2. CDR3 length equals 20 residues. V was clipped by 2 bases and J by 0 bases; unmatched bases: 12. Germline V gene sequence: CDR1 SGHRS, CDR2 YFSETQ. CDR3 region: CASSFPTSGGRPGSYNEQFF. In nucleotides, the CDR3 is TGCGCCAGCAGCTTCCCGACTAGCGGGGGCCGCCCAGGCTCCTACAATGAGCAGTTCTTC.

The sample holds one count of this clone. V gene TRBV7-8 combines with J gene TRBJ1-1, with D maybe TRBD1 (6 bases). The CDR3 loop spans 14 amino acids. The V gene lost 4 bases and the J gene lost 1 base, with 10 bases spanning the gap. CDR1 and CDR2 from the germline V gene are SGHVS and FQNEAQ. Written as DNA, the CDR3 is TGTGCCAGCAGCTCCTACAGGGAGAACACTGAAGCTTTCTTT. Amino acids: CASSSYRENTEAFF. Full variable domain (rest looked up from reference TRBV7-8 and TRBJ1-1): GAGVSQSPRYKVAKRGQDVALRCDPISGHVSLFWYQQALGQGPEFLTYFQNEAQLDKSGLPSDRFFAERPEGSVSTLKIQRTQQEDSAVYLCASSSYRENTEAFFGQGTRLTVV.

The J gene is TRBJ1-6, the V gene TRBV14; D might be TRBD1 (6 bases). Trimming left V 1 base short and J 7 bases short, with 11 bases between. Looked up from germline, CDR1 is SGHDN and CDR2 is FVKESK. The CDR3 runs to 15 residues. CDR3 coding DNA: TGTGCCAGCAGCCAAGGACAGGTCCCAAATTCACCCCTCCACTTT. The encoded protein is CASSQGQVPNSPLHF.

This chain uses TRBV5-1 with TRBJ2-7; perhaps TRBD1 as D (6 bases). The germline V gene encodes CDR1 SGHRS and CDR2 YFSETQ. V dropped 3 bases and J dropped 1 base, with 8 bases sitting between them. There are 13 residues in the CDR3. CDR3 DNA sequence: TGCGCCAGCAGCTACGGACAGTCCTACGAGCAGTACTTC. This translates into CASSYGQSYEQYF.

The table lists this clone with a few counts. The genes are TRBV6-2 or TRBV6-3 and TRBJ2-7, with a possible D match to TRBD2 (6 bases). The CDR3 has 17 residues. CDR1 MNHEY and CDR2 SVGEGT come from the germline V gene. Trimming left V 2 bases short and J 0 bases short, with 17 bases between. CDR3 sequence: CASSYPLAVAVSYEQYF. DNA of the CDR3: TGTGCCAGCAGTTACCCCCTGGCGGTAGCGGTCTCCTACGAGCAGTACTTC.

The rearrangement links TRBV28 to TRBJ1-3; TRBD1 matches at 8 bases. Trimming removed 5 bases from V and 2 bases from J; junction bases left unmatched: 8. In germline, CDR1 is MDHEN, CDR2 SYDVKM. This CDR3 has 16 residues. CDR3 sequence (DNA): TGTGCCAGCAGTACCGTACAGGGGGGAGCTGGAAACACCATATATTTT. Amino acid sequence: CASSTVQGGAGNTIYF.

The chain is built from TRBV5-1 and TRBJ2-1; the D gene is possibly TRBD2 (7 bases). Trimming took off 0 bases at V and 7 bases at J, with 14 bases between the two ends. Germline CDR1 SGHRS, CDR2 YFSETQ. The CDR3 length is 15 residues. CDR3 in amino acids: CASSLGAGAGNEQFF. Written as DNA, the CDR3 is TGCGCCAGCAGCTTGGGGGCGGGGGCAGGAAATGAGCAGTTCTTC.

The chain employs TRBV5-1 and TRBJ2-1; 9 nucleotides line up with TRBD2. The CDR3 loop spans 16 amino acids. The V gene end was trimmed by 5 bases and the J gene end by 7 bases; junction bases not matched to a gene: 13. Germline V lookup: CDR1 SGHRS, CDR2 YFSETQ. The CDR3 reads CASRGSSGSVVNEQFF. CDR3 DNA sequence: TGCGCCAGCAGGGGAAGTAGCGGGAGTGTGGTAAATGAGCAGTTCTTC.

The chain employs TRBV27 and TRBJ1-5; 9 bases are a match to TRBD1. The junction had 7 bases not matched to a gene; V was cut back by 5 bases and J by 2 bases. This CDR3 contains 16 residues. CDR1 and CDR2 from the germline V gene are MNHEY and SMNVEV (reference sequence). The CDR3 nucleotides are TGTGCCAGCAGTCGGACAGGGGATAAAGGCAATCAGCCCCAGCATTTT. This sequence encodes CASSRTGDKGNQPQHF.

This rearrangement joins TRBV6-5 to TRBJ1-5; TRBD1 is a possible D gene (5 bases). Germline CDR1 and CDR2: MNHEY and SVGAGI. This CDR3 spans 15 amino acids. V lost 6 bases and J lost 0, with 12 bases in between. As DNA, the CDR3 is TGTGCCAGCAGAGATGACAGTTATAGCAATCAGCCCCAGCATTTT. Protein sequence: CASRDDSYSNQPQHF.

The chain couples TRBV10-3 to TRBJ1-2; D gene uncertain. Trimming pared 6 bases from V and 6 bases from J, leaving 8 bases between. The length of the CDR3 is 11 residues. The V gene's germline CDR1 is ENHRY and CDR2 SYGVKD. The CDR3 DNA is TGTGCCATCAGGGGCCCGGATGGCTACACCTTC. Amino acids: CAIRGPDGYTF.

There are a few counts of this clone. J is TRBJ1-1 and V is TRBV29-1, with 8 bases lining up with TRBD1. The CDR3 is made up of 13 amino acids. Trimming cost V 4 bases and J 5 bases; bases outside gene matches: 6. Germline CDR1 reads SQVTM; CDR2 reads ANQGSEA. In DNA, the CDR3 is TGCAGCGTTGGACAGGGGTCGGGAACTGAAGCTTTCTTT. It specifies CSVGQGSGTEAFF.

V and J are TRBV7-8 and TRBJ1-5; 7 bases align to TRBD1. The CDR3 contains 15 residues. The V gene's germline CDR1 is SGHVS and CDR2 FQNEAQ. The V and J ends lost 5 bases and 2 bases, in that order; junction bases with no gene match: 6. The CDR3, as DNA: TGTGCCAGCAGCGCGGGACAGCGGGGCAATCAGCCCCAGCATTTT. Protein product: CASSAGQRGNQPQHF.

V gene TRBV9 combines with J gene TRBJ2-3; tentatively, D is TRBD2 (6 bases). This CDR3 has 16 amino acids. The germline gives CDR1 SGDLS, CDR2 YYNGEE. With 0 bases removed from V and 1 base from J, the gap between germline ends came to 12 bases. CDR3 DNA: TGTGCCAGCAGCGTAGTCCCTAGCGCAGGCACAGATACGCAGTATTTT. This encodes CASSVVPSAGTDTQYF.

This clone was detected a few times. The rearrangement uses TRBV24-1 and TRBJ1-2; D is undetermined. The V and J ends lost 3 bases and 5 bases respectively, with 9 bases between them. CDR1 and CDR2 (germline): KGHDR, SFDVKD. The CDR3 has 13 residues. CDR3 in DNA: TGTGCCACCAGTGATGCGGCAGAGTATGGCTACACCTTC. It codes for CATSDAAEYGYTF.

Here the CDR3 DNA reads TGTGCCAGCAGTGAAGAGGGGGCGCTTGACTATGGCTACACCTTC. This encodes CASSEEGALDYGYTF. The rearrangement uses TRBV2 and TRBJ1-2; 7 nucleotides agree with TRBD1. With V trimmed by 1 base and J by 3 bases, 5 bases remained unmatched. The CDR3 contains 15 residues. CDR1 and CDR2 from the germline V gene are SNHLY and FYNNEI.

This clone appeared a few times. V usage is TRBV24-1 and J usage is TRBJ2-2, with TRBD2 identical over 9 bases. Germline V gene lookup returns CDR1 KGHDR and CDR2 SFDVKD. CDR3 length: 16 amino acids. Trimming took 9 bases from V and 0 from J; bases not matched to a gene: 7. The CDR3 sequence: CATQRSGGSNTGELFF. In DNA form, the CDR3 reads TGTGCCACCCAGCGTAGCGGGGGTTCGAACACCGGGGAGCTGTTTTTT.

The rearrangement uses TRBV5-8 and TRBJ2-2, with D tentatively TRBD1 (6 bases). The CDR3 covers 15 residues. The V end was cut by 4 bases, the J end by 0 bases, with 10 bases between. Germline V lookup: CDR1 SGHTS, CDR2 YDEGEE. In DNA, the CDR3 is TGTGCCAGCAGCACGGACAGAACGAACACCGGGGAGCTGTTTTTT. Its translation is CASSTDRTNTGELFF.

V usage is TRBV6-5 and J usage is TRBJ2-2; 12 bases are a match to TRBD2. Germline CDR1 and CDR2: MNHEY and SVGAGI. J lost 7 bases, V lost 7 bases, and 7 bases had no gene match. This CDR3 contains 15 residues. The CDR3 region has the DNA TGTGCCAGCACGAGGCTAGCGGGAGGGGGCGGGGAGCTGTTTTTT. This encodes CASTRLAGGGGELFF.

The genes are TRBV2 and TRBJ1-3, with D maybe TRBD1 (5 bases). The CDR3 sequence is 16 residues long. V lost 5 bases and J lost 0, with 14 bases in between. CDR1 and CDR2 from the germline V gene are SNHLY and FYNNEI. CDR3: CASSRDLPSSGNTIYF. The CDR3 bases are TGTGCCAGCAGTAGGGACTTACCGAGCTCTGGAAACACCATATATTTT.

The V gene is TRBV19, the J gene TRBJ2-7; D perhaps matches TRBD2 (5 bases). With 3 bases removed from V and 2 bases from J, the gap between germline ends came to 8 bases. CDR1 and CDR2 (germline): LNHDA, SQIVND (reference sequence). The CDR3 extends over 13 amino acids. The CDR3, as DNA: TGTGCCAGTAGTATGGGAGTTGCCTACGAGCAGTACTTC. The encoded protein is CASSMGVAYEQYF.

The chain carries TRBV7-7 and TRBJ2-5; D is uncertain. CDR3 size: 13 residues. Per the germline V gene, CDR1 is SSHAT and CDR2 is FNYEAQ (reference sequence). V lost 4 bases and J 0 bases, leaving 6 bases between the germline ends. Here the CDR3 DNA reads TGTGCCAGCAGCTGGGCGTACCAAGAGACCCAGTACTTC. Translation gives CASSWAYQETQYF.